The entry that follows covers one T cell receptor beta chain sequence. The data were obtained in a study of shared clonotypes between healthy human individuals. Germline CDR1 reads SEHNR; CDR2 reads FQNEAQ (reference sequence). This CDR3 spans 14 amino acids. V lost 5 bases and J lost 8; bases outside the gene matches: 10. Profiled with immunoSEQ multiplex PCR; TCRdb holds only in-frame clones, not every one. The table has over 700,000 clones, 55% to 75% seen once. This chain uses TRBV7-9 with TRBJ1-2; 8 positions agree with TRBD1. The TCR sequence derives from a woman aged 30 to 39 in good health. Sample: memory CD4+ T cells sorted from blood. Subset here: CD45RA-negative fraction. CDR3 loop: CASSLDDRGGGYTF. CDR3 sequence (DNA): TGTGCCAGCAGCCTAGACGACAGGGGAGGGGGCTACACCTTC.